A single T cell receptor beta chain is shown here with its context. Antigen unknown. The data are from a study of blood T cells in healthy people across ages. Study findings and constraints: Measured against age, TCR beta diversity per million T cells decreased in a roughly linear manner.

A second PCR, run for 7 to 11 cycles, used a sample-barcoded 5' primer plus a J-beta primer mix. TCRdb analysed the 5' RACE reads with MiXCR anew, one entry per CDR3 protein. The repertoire consists of some 790,000 distinct CDR3 sequences, with 29% occurring once and the leading ten covering 17%. The germline V gene encodes CDR1 SGHDN and CDR2 FVKESK. The CDR3 length is 17 residues. V lost 0 bases and J lost 2; bases outside the gene matches: 9. The sequencing sample was made of blood. The chain carries TRBV14 and TRBJ2-7; the match to TRBD1 covers 8 bases. The clonotype comes from a woman of 80 years or more in good health. The CDR3 sequence is CASSQEKGTGLTYEQYF. The CDR3 DNA sequence: TGTGCCAGCAGCCAAGAGAAGGGGACAGGACTCACCTACGAGCAGTACTTC.